A selection of T cell receptor beta chains follows, all from one sample in a study of shared clonotypes between healthy human individuals. Using immunoSEQ multiplex PCR, the repertoire was profiled, and TCRdb retains in-frame clones only, with some absent. Of over 400,000 clones listed, roughly 80% are singletons. The source material was PBMCs. Receptors originate from a middle-aged woman in good health. Some clones in this sample may be carry-over from other donors' samples. Both conserved end residues are trimmed from each CDR3. The order of the fields is V gene, J gene, CDR3 length, CDR3 protein.

v_call: TRBV2; j_call: TRBJ1-4; cdr3_length: 13; cdr3_aa: ASSLLSGANEKLF
v_call: TRBV29-1; j_call: TRBJ2-3; cdr3_length: 13; cdr3_aa: SVEEKAGVSDTQY
v_call: TRBV5-1; j_call: TRBJ1-3; cdr3_length: 13; cdr3_aa: ASSFGTGIFDTIY
v_call: TRBV27; j_call: TRBJ1-5; cdr3_length: 12; cdr3_aa: ASSLRDSPWPQH
v_call: TRBV29-1; j_call: TRBJ1-2; cdr3_length: 12; cdr3_aa: SVSPGTGYYGYT
v_call: TRBV7-9; j_call: TRBJ2-7; cdr3_length: 12; cdr3_aa: ASSWTRAPYEQY
v_call: TRBV2; j_call: TRBJ2-2; cdr3_length: 11; cdr3_aa: ASKGTSTGELF
v_call: TRBV28; j_call: TRBJ1-4; cdr3_length: 11; cdr3_aa: ASRLTGFEKLF
v_call: TRBV7-8; j_call: TRBJ2-1; cdr3_length: 13; cdr3_aa: ASSLGDRVSNEQF
v_call: TRBV7-6; j_call: TRBJ2-6; cdr3_length: 15; cdr3_aa: ASSSDRAPSGANVLT
v_call: TRBV27; j_call: TRBJ1-4; cdr3_length: 13; cdr3_aa: ASSLSRGVGEKLF
v_call: TRBV5-5; j_call: TRBJ2-5; cdr3_length: 13; cdr3_aa: ASSLGLAGQETQY
v_call: TRBV5-1; j_call: TRBJ2-2; cdr3_length: 12; cdr3_aa: ASTTAPATGELF
v_call: TRBV2; j_call: TRBJ1-5; cdr3_length: 13; cdr3_aa: ASRKTVNSNQPQH
v_call: TRBV5-1; j_call: TRBJ2-5; cdr3_length: 13; cdr3_aa: ASSLELAGDETQY
v_call: TRBV2; j_call: TRBJ2-2; cdr3_length: 14; cdr3_aa: ASSSASGANTGELF
v_call: TRBV6-4; j_call: TRBJ2-3; cdr3_length: 13; cdr3_aa: ASSEGGGVTDTQY
v_call: TRBV28; j_call: TRBJ1-5; cdr3_length: 12; cdr3_aa: ASSLTTDNQPQH
v_call: TRBV4-2; j_call: TRBJ1-1; cdr3_length: 11; cdr3_aa: ASSQGRKTEAF
v_call: TRBV7-2; j_call: TRBJ2-6; cdr3_length: 13; cdr3_aa: ASSRKGEKANVLT
v_call: TRBV2; j_call: TRBJ2-1; cdr3_length: 11; cdr3_aa: ASGAESYNEQF
v_call: TRBV7-2; j_call: TRBJ1-2; cdr3_length: 16; cdr3_aa: ASSLLALGTRLNYGYT
v_call: TRBV7-9; j_call: TRBJ1-1; cdr3_length: 12; cdr3_aa: ASIRAGANTEAF
v_call: TRBV19; j_call: TRBJ1-1; cdr3_length: 11; cdr3_aa: ATEPSLGTEAF
v_call: TRBV10-1; j_call: TRBJ2-7; cdr3_length: 10; cdr3_aa: AKGLARYEQY
v_call: TRBV5-4; j_call: TRBJ1-4; cdr3_length: 13; cdr3_aa: ASSQRTGRNEKLF
v_call: TRBV5-4; j_call: TRBJ2-3; cdr3_length: 13; cdr3_aa: ASSLARRGTDTQY
v_call: TRBV12-5; j_call: TRBJ2-2; cdr3_length: 16; cdr3_aa: ASGAKRTHRGRTGELF
v_call: TRBV30; j_call: TRBJ2-7; cdr3_length: 12; cdr3_aa: AWSRDRGPYEQY
v_call: TRBV4-2; j_call: TRBJ2-7; cdr3_length: 14; cdr3_aa: ASSQDIGSGAYEQY
v_call: TRBV28; j_call: TRBJ2-3; cdr3_length: 12; cdr3_aa: ASSSSGTVDTQY
v_call: TRBV6-6; j_call: TRBJ2-7; cdr3_length: 14; cdr3_aa: ASSYSRAVSSYEQY
v_call: TRBV2; j_call: TRBJ1-4; cdr3_length: 12; cdr3_aa: ASSPGTVNEKLF
v_call: TRBV6-6; j_call: TRBJ2-1; cdr3_length: 14; cdr3_aa: ASSSLTGDSYNEQF
v_call: TRBV7-2; j_call: TRBJ2-7; cdr3_length: 14; cdr3_aa: ASSGAGLAGHYEQY
v_call: TRBV5-4; j_call: NA; cdr3_length: 14; cdr3_aa: ASSLSYWTGTYEQY
v_call: TRBV5-1; j_call: TRBJ2-1; cdr3_length: 12; cdr3_aa: ASSLSSSYNEQF
v_call: TRBV7-9; j_call: TRBJ1-2; cdr3_length: 11; cdr3_aa: ASSLEAYYGYT
v_call: TRBV10-3; j_call: TRBJ2-7; cdr3_length: 15; cdr3_aa: AISSTVPGTLSYEQY